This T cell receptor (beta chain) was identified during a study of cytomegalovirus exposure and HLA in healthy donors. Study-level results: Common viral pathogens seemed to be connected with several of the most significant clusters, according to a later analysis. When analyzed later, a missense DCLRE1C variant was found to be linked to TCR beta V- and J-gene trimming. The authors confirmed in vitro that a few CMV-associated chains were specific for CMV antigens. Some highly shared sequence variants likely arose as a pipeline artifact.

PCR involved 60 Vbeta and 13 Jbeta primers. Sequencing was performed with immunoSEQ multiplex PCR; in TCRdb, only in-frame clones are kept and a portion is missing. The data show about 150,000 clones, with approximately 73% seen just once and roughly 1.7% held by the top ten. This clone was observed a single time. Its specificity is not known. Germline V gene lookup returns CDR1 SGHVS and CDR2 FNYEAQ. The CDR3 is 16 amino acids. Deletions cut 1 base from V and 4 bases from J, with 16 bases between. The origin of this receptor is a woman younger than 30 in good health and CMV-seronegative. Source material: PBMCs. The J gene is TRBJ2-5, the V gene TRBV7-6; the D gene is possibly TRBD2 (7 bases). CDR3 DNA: TGTGCCAGCAGCTTAGTCGCCGCGGGGGCTCGAGAGACCCAGTACTTC. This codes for CASSLVAAGARETQYF.